These T cell receptor beta chains were read from a single sample in a study of T cells after somatic rescue of genetic block. TCRdb's copy holds only in-frame clones and misses some; the assay was immunoSEQ multiplex PCR. The sample yields over 95,000 clones, about 90% seen once. The sequenced material came from peripheral blood mononuclear cells (PBMCs). All receptors derive from a woman aged 18-35 years. The conserved cysteine and the conserved F or W are not part of the CDR3 here.

v_call	cdr3_aa
TRBV5-6	ASSPRGAYEQY
TRBV5-4	ASSDRGTGWTEAF
TRBV28	ASSLRQTLETQY
TRBV18	ASSPGGGETQY
TRBV2	ASTRVSGNTIY
TRBV10-3	AISVGQAGEDGYT
TRBV25-1	ASRGPTGGEKLF
TRBV4-3	ASSQERGAGYGYT
TRBV6-5	ASSSSQETQY
TRBV9	ASSPRGGERDTQY
TRBV19	ASTPGVGTGELF
TRBV4-3	ASSRQVEDETQY
TRBV18	ASSLGLHSYNEQF
TRBV11-2	ASSPQGGSNQPQH